This TCR beta chain was recovered during a study of T cell changes during pregnancy in multiple sclerosis. The CDR3 length is 18 residues. V shed 0 bases and J shed 4 bases, with 21 bases lying between them. CDR1 and CDR2 (germline): LNHDA, SQIVND (reference sequence). Measured with immunoSEQ multiplex PCR; TCRdb has only the in-frame clones, and not every one. The sample has fewer than 140,000 clones; 91% are singletons. The receptor was isolated from a female donor with multiple sclerosis, enrolled in a pregnancy study. This chain links TRBV19 with TRBJ1-2; a possible D gene is TRBD1 (5 bases). Sequencing used peripheral blood, obtained before pregnancy. Here the CDR3 DNA reads TGTGCCAGTAGTATAGATCCCAGGGCGCGAGGGAGGATCTATGGCTACACCTTC. Translation gives CASSIDPRARGRIYGYTF. Full variable domain (outside the CDR3, taken from reference TRBV19 and TRBJ1-2): DGGITQSPKYLFRKEGQNVTLSCEQNLNHDAMYWYRQDPGQGLRLIYYSQIVNDFQKGDIAEGYSVSREKKESFPLTVTSAQKNPTAFYLCASSIDPRARGRIYGYTFGSGTRLTVV.